This T cell receptor (beta chain) derives from a study of post-analysis software for immune sequencing data. Study in general: The patients showed relapsing-remitting, secondary progressive and progressive-relapsing multiple sclerosis courses.

Researchers reported that TCR beta cDNA libraries carried unique molecular identifiers. TCRdb ran MiXCR on the PCR reads and lists one entry per CDR3 protein. The repertoire holds about 770,000 distinct CDR3 sequences, about 43% seen once, with approximately 4.4% in the top ten. Sequenced input: blood. The sequence was collected from a girl aged 5 to 17 with multiple sclerosis.

The CDR3: CASTSRVNEQFF. The CDR3 DNA is TGTGCCAGCACCTCAAGGGTAAATGAGCAGTTCTTC. The chain links TRBV12-3 or TRBV12-4 to TRBJ2-1; D gene unclear. The CDR3 contains 12 residues. The germline V and J ends were trimmed by 7 bases and 7 bases, with 11 bases remaining between them.